This record covers a single T cell receptor beta chain. Its antigen is not known. These data come from a study of T cell responses to AZD1222 COVID-19 vaccine. Study outcomes and limitations: White British donors predominated, females outnumbered males, and clonal diversity was possibly underestimated. Spike-wide coverage was observed for vaccine-associated CD4 TCRs, with dominant responses at 160-218 and 743-854. Among AZD1222 vaccinees, only 6 or 7 were seropositive at baseline.

The protocol was immunoSEQ multiplex PCR, while the TCRdb copy is restricted to in-frame clones and leaves out a portion. The data hold 120,000 to 150,000 clones, with approximately 90% observed a single time. CDR3 length equals 20 residues. The germline gives CDR1 SNHLY, CDR2 FYNNEI. V shed 4 bases and J 3 bases; nucleotides not matched to a gene: 11. The chain carries TRBV2 and TRBJ2-2, with 16 bases identical to TRBD2. The sequenced sample was peripheral blood, obtained on day 0 of AZD1222 vaccination. The clonotype comes from an adult in good health. Here the CDR3 reads CASSALPGLAGGRDTGELFF. Written as DNA, the CDR3 is TGTGCCAGCAGTGCCTTACCGGGACTAGCGGGGGGGCGCGACACCGGGGAGCTGTTTTTT. The full variable domain, completed using reference TRBV2 and TRBJ2-2, is EPEVTQTPSHQVTQMGQEVILRCVPISNHLYFYWYRQILGQKVEFLVSFYNNEISEKSEIFDDQFSVERPDGSNFTLKIRSTKLEDSAMYFCASSALPGLAGGRDTGELFFGEGSRLTVL.